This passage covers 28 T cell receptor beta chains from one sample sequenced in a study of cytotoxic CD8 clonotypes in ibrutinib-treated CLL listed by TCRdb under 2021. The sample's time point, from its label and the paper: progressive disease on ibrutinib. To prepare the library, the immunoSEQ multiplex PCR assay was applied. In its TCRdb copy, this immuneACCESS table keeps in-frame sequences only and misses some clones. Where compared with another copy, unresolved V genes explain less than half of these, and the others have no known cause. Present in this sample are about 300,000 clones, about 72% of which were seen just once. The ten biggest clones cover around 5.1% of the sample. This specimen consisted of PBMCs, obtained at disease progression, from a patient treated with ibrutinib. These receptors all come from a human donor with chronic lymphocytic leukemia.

The CDR3 is CAISRGPGHSPLHF. The CDR3 nucleotides read TGTGCCATCAGTAGGGGACCCGGCCATTCACCCCTCCACTTT. The chain has TRBV10-3 and TRBJ1-6; perhaps TRBD1 as D (5 bases). This CDR3 comprises 14 residues. The V end was cut by 5 bases, the J end by 8 bases, with 13 bases between. The germline V gene has CDR1 ENHRY and CDR2 SYGVKD.

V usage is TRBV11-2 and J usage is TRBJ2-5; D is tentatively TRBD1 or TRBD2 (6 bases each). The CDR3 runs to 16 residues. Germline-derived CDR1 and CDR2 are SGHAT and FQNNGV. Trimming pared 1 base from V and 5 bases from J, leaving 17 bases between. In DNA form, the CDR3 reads TGTGCCAGCAGCTTAGGACTACGGGGGCGCGGGGAGACCCAGTACTTC. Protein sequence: CASSLGLRGRGETQYF.

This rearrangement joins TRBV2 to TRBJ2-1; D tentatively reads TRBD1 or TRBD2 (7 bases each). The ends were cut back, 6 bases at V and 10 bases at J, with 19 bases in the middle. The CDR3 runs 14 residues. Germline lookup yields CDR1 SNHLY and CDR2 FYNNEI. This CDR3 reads CASRARGGNPEQFF. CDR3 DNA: TGTGCCAGCAGGGCCAGGGGGGGTAACCCAGAGCAGTTCTTC.

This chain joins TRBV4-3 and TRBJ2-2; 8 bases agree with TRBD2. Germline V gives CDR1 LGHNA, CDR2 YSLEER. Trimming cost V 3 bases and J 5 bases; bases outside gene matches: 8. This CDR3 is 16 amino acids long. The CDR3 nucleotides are TGCGCCAGCAGCCACCAGCTAGCGGGTGGGACCGGGGAGCTGTTTTTT. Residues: CASSHQLAGGTGELFF.

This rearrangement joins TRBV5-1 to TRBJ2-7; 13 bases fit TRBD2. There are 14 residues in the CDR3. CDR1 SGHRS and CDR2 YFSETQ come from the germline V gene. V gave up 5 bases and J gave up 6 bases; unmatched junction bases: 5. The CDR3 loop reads CASSPGLAGVEQYF. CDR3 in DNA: TGCGCCAGCAGTCCCGGACTAGCGGGAGTCGAGCAGTACTTC.

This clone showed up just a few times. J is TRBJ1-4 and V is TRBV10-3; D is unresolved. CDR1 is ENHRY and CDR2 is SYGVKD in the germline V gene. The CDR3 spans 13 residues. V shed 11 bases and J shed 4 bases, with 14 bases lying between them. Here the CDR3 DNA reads TGTGCCGGTTCAGAGGGAGTTAATGAAAAACTGTTTTTT. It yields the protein CAGSEGVNEKLFF.

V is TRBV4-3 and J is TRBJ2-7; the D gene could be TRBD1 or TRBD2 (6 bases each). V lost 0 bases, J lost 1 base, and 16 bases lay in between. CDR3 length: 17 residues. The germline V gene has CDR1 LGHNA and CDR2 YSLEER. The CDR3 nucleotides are TGCGCCAGCAGCCAAGATCGCAGCCAGGGGAGGTCCTACGAGCAGTACTTC. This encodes CASSQDRSQGRSYEQYF.

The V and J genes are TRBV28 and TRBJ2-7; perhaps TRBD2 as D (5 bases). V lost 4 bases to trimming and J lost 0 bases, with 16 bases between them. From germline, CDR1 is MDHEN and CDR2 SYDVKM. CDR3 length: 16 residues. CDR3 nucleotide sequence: TGTGCCAGCAGTTCCCCTGGCTCCGGGGTCTCCTACGAGCAGTACTTC. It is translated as CASSSPGSGVSYEQYF.

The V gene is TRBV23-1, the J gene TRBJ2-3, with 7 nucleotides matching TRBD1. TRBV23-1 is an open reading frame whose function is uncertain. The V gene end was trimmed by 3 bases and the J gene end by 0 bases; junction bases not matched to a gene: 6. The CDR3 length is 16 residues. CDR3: CASSHQQGTSTDTQYF. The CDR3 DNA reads TGCGCCAGCAGTCACCAACAGGGGACGAGCACAGATACGCAGTATTTT.

The CDR3 region is CASSLVEGEAFF. Written as DNA, the CDR3 is TGTGCCAGCAGTCTTGTGGAGGGAGAAGCTTTCTTT. This rearrangement joins TRBV7-3 to TRBJ1-1; D not certain. Between the trimmed V and J ends, which lost 6 bases and 8 bases, there was a span of 13 bases. The CDR3 has 12 amino acids. The germline V gene has CDR1 SGHTA and CDR2 FQGTGA.

CDR3 nucleotides: TGTGCCAGCTCACCACTGCCGGGACTAGCGGGTTACGAGCAGTACTTC. It yields the protein CASSPLPGLAGYEQYF. The rearrangement links TRBV18 to TRBJ2-7, with 12 bases lining up with TRBD2. The V segment lost 1 base and the J segment 4 bases; nucleotides outside the gene matches: 5. From germline, CDR1 is KGHSH and CDR2 LQKENI. CDR3 length equals 16 residues.

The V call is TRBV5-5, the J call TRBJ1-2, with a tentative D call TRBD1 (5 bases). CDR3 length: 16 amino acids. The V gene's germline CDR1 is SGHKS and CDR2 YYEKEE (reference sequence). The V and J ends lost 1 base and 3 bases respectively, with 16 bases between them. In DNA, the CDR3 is TGTGCCAGCAGCTTGCCCGGGACGGATTCATACTATGGCTACACCTTC. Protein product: CASSLPGTDSYYGYTF.

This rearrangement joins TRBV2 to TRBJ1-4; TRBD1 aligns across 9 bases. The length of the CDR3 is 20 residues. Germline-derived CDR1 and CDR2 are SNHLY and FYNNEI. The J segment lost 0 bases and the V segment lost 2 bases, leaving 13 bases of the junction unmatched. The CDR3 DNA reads TGTGCCAGCAGTGAAATGCCGTCGGACAGGGGTATCGCAACTAATGAAAAACTGTTTTTT. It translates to CASSEMPSDRGIATNEKLFF. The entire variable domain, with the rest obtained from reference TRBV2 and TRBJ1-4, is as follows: EPEVTQTPSHQVTQMGQEVILRCVPISNHLYFYWYRQILGQKVEFLVSFYNNEISEKSEIFDDQFSVERPDGSNFTLKIRSTKLEDSAMYFCASSEMPSDRGIATNEKLFFGSGTQLSVL.

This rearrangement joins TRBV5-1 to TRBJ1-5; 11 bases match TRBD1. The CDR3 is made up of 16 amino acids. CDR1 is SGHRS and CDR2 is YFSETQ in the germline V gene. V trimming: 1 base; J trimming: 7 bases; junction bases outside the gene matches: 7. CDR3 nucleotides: TGCGCCAGCAGCTTGTCCCCGGGACAGGGGGGCCAGCCCCAGCATTTT. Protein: CASSLSPGQGGQPQHF.

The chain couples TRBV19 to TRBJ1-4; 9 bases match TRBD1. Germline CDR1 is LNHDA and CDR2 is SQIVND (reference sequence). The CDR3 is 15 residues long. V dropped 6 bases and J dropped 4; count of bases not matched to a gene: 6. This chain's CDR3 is CASRQRTGDNEKLFF. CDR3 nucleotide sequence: TGTGCCAGTAGACAAAGGACAGGGGATAATGAAAAACTGTTTTTT. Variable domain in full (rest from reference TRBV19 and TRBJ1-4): DGGITQSPKYLFRKEGQNVTLSCEQNLNHDAMYWYRQDPGQGLRLIYYSQIVNDFQKGDIAEGYSVSREKKESFPLTVTSAQKNPTAFYLCASRQRTGDNEKLFFGSGTQLSVL.

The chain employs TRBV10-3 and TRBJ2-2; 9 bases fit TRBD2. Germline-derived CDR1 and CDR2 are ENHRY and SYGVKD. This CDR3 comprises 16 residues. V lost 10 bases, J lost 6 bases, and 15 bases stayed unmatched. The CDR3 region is CASSTSGPSGAGELFF. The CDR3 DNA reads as TGTGCCAGCTCGACTAGCGGCCCCTCAGGCGCCGGGGAGCTGTTTTTT.

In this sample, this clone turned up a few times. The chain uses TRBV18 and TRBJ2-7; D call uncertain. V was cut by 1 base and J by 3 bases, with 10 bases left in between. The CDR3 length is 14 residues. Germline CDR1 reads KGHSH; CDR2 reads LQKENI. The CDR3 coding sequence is TGTGCCAGCTCACCACTGGGCTCCAGCTACGAGCAGTACTTC. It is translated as CASSPLGSSYEQYF.

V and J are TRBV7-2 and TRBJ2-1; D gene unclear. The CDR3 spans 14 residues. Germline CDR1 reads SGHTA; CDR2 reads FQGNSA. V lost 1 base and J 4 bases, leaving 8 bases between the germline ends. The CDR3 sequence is CASSLGSAYNEQFF. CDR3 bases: TGTGCCAGCAGCTTAGGGTCGGCGTACAATGAGCAGTTCTTC. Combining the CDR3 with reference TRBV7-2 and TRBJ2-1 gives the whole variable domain GAGVSQSPSNKVTEKGKDVELRCDPISGHTALYWYRQSLGQGLEFLIYFQGNSAPDKSGLPSDRFSAERTGGSVSTLTIQRTQQEDSAVYLCASSLGSAYNEQFFGPGTRLTVL.

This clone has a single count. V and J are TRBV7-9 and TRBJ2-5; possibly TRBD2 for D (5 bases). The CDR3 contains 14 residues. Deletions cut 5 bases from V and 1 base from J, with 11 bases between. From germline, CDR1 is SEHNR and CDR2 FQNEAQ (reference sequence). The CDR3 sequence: CASSPRTVQETQYF. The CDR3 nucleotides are TGTGCCAGCAGCCCTAGGACTGTCCAAGAGACCCAGTACTTC.

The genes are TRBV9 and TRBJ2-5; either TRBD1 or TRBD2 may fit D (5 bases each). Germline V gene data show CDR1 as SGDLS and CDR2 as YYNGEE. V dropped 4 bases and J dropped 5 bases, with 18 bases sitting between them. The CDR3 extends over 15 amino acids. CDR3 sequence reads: CASSMNPQWGETQYF. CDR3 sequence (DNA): TGTGCCAGCAGCATGAACCCTCAGTGGGGGGAGACCCAGTACTTC.

The CDR3 region is CASSYSQGGEQYF. Here the CDR3 DNA reads TGTGCCAGCAGTTACTCGCAGGGGGGAGAGCAGTACTTC. The chain uses TRBV6-5 and TRBJ2-7; TRBD1 might be the D (7 bases). Germline CDR1 reads MNHEY; CDR2 reads SVGAGI. CDR3 size: 13 residues. The V end was cut by 0 bases, the J end by 7 bases, with 10 bases between.

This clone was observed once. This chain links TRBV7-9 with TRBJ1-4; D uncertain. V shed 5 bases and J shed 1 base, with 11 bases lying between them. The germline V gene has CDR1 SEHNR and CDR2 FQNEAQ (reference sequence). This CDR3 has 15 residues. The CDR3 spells CASSQLQRTNEKLFF. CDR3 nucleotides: TGTGCCAGCAGCCAGTTACAGAGAACTAATGAAAAACTGTTTTTT.

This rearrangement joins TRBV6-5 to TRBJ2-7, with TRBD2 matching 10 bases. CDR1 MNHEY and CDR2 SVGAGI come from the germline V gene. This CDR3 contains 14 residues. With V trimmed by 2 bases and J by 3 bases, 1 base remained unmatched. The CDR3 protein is CASSYRTSGYEQYF. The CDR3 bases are TGTGCCAGCAGTTACCGGACTAGCGGCTACGAGCAGTACTTC.

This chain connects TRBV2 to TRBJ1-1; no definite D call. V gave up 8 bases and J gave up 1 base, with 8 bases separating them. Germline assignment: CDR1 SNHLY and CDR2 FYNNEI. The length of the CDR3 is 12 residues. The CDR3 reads CASGRRNTEAFF. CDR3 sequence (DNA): TGTGCCAGCGGGCGGAGGAACACTGAAGCTTTCTTT.

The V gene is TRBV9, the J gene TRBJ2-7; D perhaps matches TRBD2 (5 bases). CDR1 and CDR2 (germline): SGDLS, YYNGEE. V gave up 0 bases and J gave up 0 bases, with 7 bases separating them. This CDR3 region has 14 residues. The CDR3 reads CASSVAAGSYEQYF. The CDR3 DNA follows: TGTGCCAGCAGCGTAGCTGCGGGCTCCTACGAGCAGTACTTC.

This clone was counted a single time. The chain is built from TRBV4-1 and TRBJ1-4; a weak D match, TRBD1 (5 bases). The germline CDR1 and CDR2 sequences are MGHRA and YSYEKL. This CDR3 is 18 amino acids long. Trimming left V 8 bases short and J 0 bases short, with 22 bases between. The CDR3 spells CASGLLGGKDATNEKLFF. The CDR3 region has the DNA TGCGCCAGCGGACTTTTGGGGGGGAAAGATGCAACTAATGAAAAACTGTTTTTT.

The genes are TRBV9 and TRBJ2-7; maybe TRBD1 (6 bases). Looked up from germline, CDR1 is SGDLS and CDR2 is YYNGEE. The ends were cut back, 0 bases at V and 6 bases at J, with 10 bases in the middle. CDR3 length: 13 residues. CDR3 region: CASSVGDTAEQYF. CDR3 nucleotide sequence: TGTGCCAGCAGCGTAGGGGACACGGCCGAGCAGTACTTC.

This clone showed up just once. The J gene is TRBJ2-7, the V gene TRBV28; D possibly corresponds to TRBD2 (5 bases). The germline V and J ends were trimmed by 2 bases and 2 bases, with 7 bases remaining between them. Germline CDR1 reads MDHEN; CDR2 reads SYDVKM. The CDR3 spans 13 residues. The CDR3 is CASSLEGAYEQYF. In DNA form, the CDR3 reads TGTGCCAGCAGTTTAGAGGGAGCCTACGAGCAGTACTTC.